What follows are 17 T cell receptor beta chains derived from one specimen sequenced in a study of T-cell reconstitution after alpha-beta-depleted transplantation in children. Unique molecular identifiers tagged the TCRbeta library. TCRdb reprocessed the PCR reads via MiXCR and lists one record per CDR3 protein. The sample lists almost 500,000 distinct CDR3 sequences; about 10% were seen once. The starting material was PBMCs, obtained before TCRalphabeta/CD19-depleted stem cell transplant. The source is a child aged 2-15 years with inherited bone marrow failure, due to receive a stem cell transplant.

A few counts support this clonotype. V and J are TRBV7-2 and TRBJ2-7; 7 bases agree with TRBD2. There are 15 residues in the CDR3. V gave up 6 bases and J gave up 2 bases; unmatched junction bases: 10. Germline-derived CDR1 and CDR2 are SGHTA and FQGNSA. CDR3 DNA sequence: TGTGCCAGCAGTCTTAGCGGGCGCCTTGCCTACGAGCAGTACTTC. It specifies CASSLSGRLAYEQYF.

This clonotype has ten or more counts. The chain joins TRBV13 to TRBJ2-2; 9 bases match TRBD2. V trimming: 5 bases; J trimming: 0 bases; junction bases outside the gene matches: 10. This CDR3 contains 18 residues. CDR1 and CDR2 from the germline V gene are PRHDT and FYEKMQ (reference sequence). In DNA form, the CDR3 reads TGTGCCAGCAGCCAGGGACTAGCCGGAGGACCGAACACCGGGGAGCTGTTTTTT. It yields the protein CASSQGLAGGPNTGELFF.

The sample holds many counts of this clonotype. V is TRBV29-1 and J is TRBJ2-7, with TRBD1 identical over 7 bases. CDR3 length equals 12 residues. CDR1 is SQVTM, CDR2 ANQGSEA, per germline. With 6 bases clipped from V and 3 bases from J, the junction kept 5 bases outside the gene matches. The CDR3 bases are TGCAGCGTCGCCCGGACAGGCTACGAGCAGTACTTC. The encoded protein is CSVARTGYEQYF.

Turning to this clonotype: A much bigger clone sits one base away, suggesting this may be a read error. V gene TRBV6-6 combines with J gene TRBJ2-5; D is unclear. The CDR3 consists of 13 residues. The germline gives CDR1 MNHNY, CDR2 SVGAGI (reference sequence). Trimming took 2 bases from V and 4 from J, leaving 8 bases between them. The CDR3 DNA sequence: TGTGCCAGCAGTTACACGTTCCGAGAGACCCAGTACTTC. Protein product: CASSYTFRETQYF.

V gene TRBV15 combines with J gene TRBJ2-7; 8 positions match TRBD2. Germline V gene data show CDR1 as LNHNV and CDR2 as YYDKDF (reference sequence). This CDR3 is built from 12 residues. Trimming cost V 3 bases and J 12 bases; bases outside gene matches: 7. CDR3 nucleotide sequence: TGTGCCACCAGCAGTGACTATAGCGGGGTGTACTTC. This translates into CATSSDYSGVYF.

A few counts support this clonotype. The chain uses TRBV21-1 and TRBJ1-1; the DNA was not compared with TRBD1, the D call given in the table. TRBV21-1 counts as a pseudogene. The CDR3 runs to 16 residues. In DNA, the CDR3 is TGTGCCAGCAGCGACCGGACAGGTTTCATGAACACTGAAGCTTTCTTT. It yields the protein CASSDRTGFMNTEAFF.

The gene calls are TRBV7-2 and TRBJ1-1, with D uncertain. Germline V gives CDR1 SGHTA, CDR2 FQGNSA. Deletions cut 4 bases from V and 3 bases from J, with 9 bases between. The CDR3 sequence is 13 residues long. Here the CDR3 reads CASSSLWDTEAFF. The CDR3 DNA follows: TGTGCCAGCAGCTCCCTCTGGGACACTGAAGCTTTCTTT.

This clonotype was recorded many times. The chain joins TRBV7-8 to TRBJ2-3; 7 bases agree with TRBD2. The V gene end was trimmed by 7 bases and the J gene end by 5 bases; junction bases not matched to a gene: 12. The CDR3 has 15 residues. The germline V gene has CDR1 SGHVS and CDR2 FQNEAQ. The CDR3 sequence: CASTSRAGVGDTQYF. CDR3 DNA sequence: TGTGCCAGCACCTCCCGGGCGGGAGTGGGAGATACGCAGTATTTT.

This clonotype was observed at least ten times. This sequence joins TRBV7-9 and TRBJ2-1; no clear D. Trimming removed 3 bases from V and 0 bases from J, with 12 bases in between. CDR1 and CDR2 (germline): SEHNR, FQNEAQ (reference sequence). The CDR3 length is 16 residues. The DNA of the CDR3 is TGTGCCAGCAGCTTGGGCCACGCCAACTCCTACAATGAGCAGTTCTTC. Translating gives CASSLGHANSYNEQFF.

About this clonotype itself: This clone may be a read error of a much larger clone one base away. This chain connects TRBV25-1 to TRBJ2-3; D may be TRBD1 (5 bases). Germline-derived CDR1 and CDR2 are MGHDK and SYGVNS. The V and J ends lost 4 bases and 4 bases respectively, with 12 bases between them. This CDR3 is built from 14 residues. The CDR3 nucleotides are TGTGCCAGCAGTGGGGCGACAGCGTCAGATACGCAGTATTTT. It specifies CASSGATASDTQYF.

This clonotype was detected ten times or more. This chain joins TRBV5-1 and TRBJ1-2, with 7 positions matching TRBD1. The junction had 6 bases not matched to a gene; V was cut back by 4 bases and J by 6 bases. Germline-derived CDR1 and CDR2 are SGHRS and YFSETQ. The CDR3 is 13 amino acids. In nucleotides, the CDR3 is TGCGCCAGCAGCCGGGACAGTCGGCATGGCTACACCTTC. Protein product: CASSRDSRHGYTF.

The J gene is TRBJ1-2, the V gene TRBV30; D not certain. V was clipped by 2 bases and J by 2 bases, with 12 bases between them. Per germline, CDR1 GTSNPN and CDR2 SVGIG (reference sequence). The CDR3 totals 14 residues. The CDR3 is CAWSTGFPNYGYTF. The DNA for the CDR3 is TGTGCCTGGAGTACGGGATTTCCCAACTATGGCTACACCTTC.

This clonotype showed up many times. The V call is TRBV5-1, the J call TRBJ2-1, with 9 bases fitting TRBD1. This CDR3 comprises 15 residues. Germline V gives CDR1 SGHRS, CDR2 YFSETQ. V dropped 4 bases and J dropped 3; count of bases not matched to a gene: 5. The CDR3 region is CASSPDRGDYNEQFF. CDR3 DNA: TGCGCCAGCAGCCCTGACAGGGGGGACTACAATGAGCAGTTCTTC.

This clonotype has more than one count but fewer than ten. The chain combines TRBV7-2 with TRBJ2-7, with D uncertain. Germline CDR1 is SGHTA and CDR2 is FQGNSA. Trimming shortened V by 4 bases and J by 9 bases, and 16 bases separated the two germline ends. CDR3 size: 13 residues. CDR3 loop: CASSSYLPQWQYF. In nucleotides, the CDR3 is TGTGCCAGCAGCTCCTATTTACCCCAGTGGCAGTACTTC.

The sample holds many counts of this clonotype. This chain links TRBV6-5 with TRBJ2-3; D ambiguous. V was pared by 6 bases and J by 5 bases, with 12 bases between. This CDR3 is built from 13 residues. Germline V gene data show CDR1 as MNHEY and CDR2 as SVGAGI. This CDR3 reads CASRFSWRDTQYF. The CDR3, as DNA: TGTGCCAGCAGGTTCTCCTGGAGAGATACGCAGTATTTT.

This clonotype has only one observation. The chain couples TRBV5-1 to TRBJ2-1; D is uncertain. Germline loops: CDR1 SGHRS, CDR2 YFSETQ. This CDR3 is built from 13 residues. V lost 5 bases, J lost 6 bases, and 12 bases lay in between. CDR3 sequence: CASSPLVGNEQFF. The CDR3 DNA reads TGCGCCAGCAGTCCACTGGTGGGCAATGAGCAGTTCTTC.

In its sample, this clonotype was seen many times. The chain recombines TRBV4-3 with TRBJ2-3, with TRBD1 matching 8 bases. In germline, CDR1 is LGHNA, CDR2 YSLEER. The CDR3 runs to 15 residues. V was clipped by 0 bases and J by 1 base; unmatched bases: 0. The CDR3 DNA reads TGCGCCAGCAGCCAAGAGGGACAGGGCACAGATACGCAGTATTTT. Amino acid sequence: CASSQEGQGTDTQYF.